A selection of T cell receptor beta chains follows, all from one sample in a study of memory CD4+ T cells and cytomegalovirus serostatus. Method: immunoSEQ multiplex PCR; TCRdb's copy keeps in-frame clones and lacks some. This table holds about 92,000 clones, 80% found once. The sample taken for sequencing was memory CD4+ T cells from blood. The receptors shown here come from an adult in good health and CMV-seropositive. Each CDR3 is given with its conserved first and last residue. A D gene is named only where the DNA matches it firmly.

d_call | j_call | v_call | cdr3_aa
NA | TRBJ2-5 | TRBV7-2 | CASSLELGAETQYF
TRBD2 | TRBJ2-3 | TRBV5-1 | CASSLQRGRTDTQYF
NA | TRBJ2-7 | TRBV28 | CASSYNGEVYEQYF
TRBD2 | TRBJ2-1 | TRBV7-9 | CASSWTSGSGNEQFF
TRBD2 | TRBJ2-1 | TRBV6-1 | CASGSRTSGSNEQFF
NA | TRBJ1-2 | TRBV6-6 | CASNNAAGFTYGYTF
TRBD2 | TRBJ2-3 | TRBV7-9 | CASRPTSGSWGSDTQYF
TRBD2 | TRBJ2-2 | TRBV19 | CASFAGGTNTGELFF
NA | TRBJ2-2 | TRBV5-4 | CASSPNRYTGELFF
NA | TRBJ1-3 | TRBV7-9 | CASRLTLGNTIYF
NA | TRBJ2-5 | TRBV18 | CASSQDFQETQYF
NA | TRBJ1-2 | TRBV30 | CACAEFYGYTF
NA | TRBJ1-2 | TRBV29-1 | CSVESREGYYGYTF
TRBD2 | TRBJ2-4 | TRBV19 | CASSLLAGGSKNIQYF
NA | TRBJ1-1 | TRBV21-1 | CASSIRQGRENAEAFF
TRBD2 | TRBJ2-2 | TRBV6-5 | CASSLLAANTGELFF
NA | TRBJ2-2 | TRBV5-1 | CASSRGGGQNTGELFF
NA | TRBJ2-5 | TRBV2 | CASNLDYQETQYF
TRBD2 | TRBJ2-4 | TRBV5-5 | CASSPIAGVKLAKNIQYF
TRBD1 | TRBJ1-2 | TRBV28 | CASRGQGGDNYGYTF
TRBD1 | TRBJ1-2 | TRBV2 | CASIGTGRLGYTF
TRBD1 | TRBJ2-3 | TRBV5-1 | CASSSPEGQGTDTQYF